The 10 T cell receptor beta chains below come from one sample, sequenced in a study of blood T cell repertoires in COVID-19. Produced via immunoSEQ multiplex PCR; TCRdb's table is partial and in-frame only. The sample shows hundreds of thousands of clones, about nine tenths of them seen only once. Specimen: peripheral blood. These TCRs come from a woman in her 30s with active or convalescent COVID-19.

This chain uses TRBV20-1 with TRBJ2-7, with D possibly matching TRBD1 (5 bases). Germline V gene sequence: CDR1 DFQATT, CDR2 SNEGSKA (reference sequence). The CDR3 consists of 13 residues. The ends were cut back, 3 bases at V and 6 bases at J, with 15 bases in the middle. The CDR3 nucleotides are TGCAGTGCTAGTGTGCGGTGGGGCTCCGAGCAGTACTTC. It translates to CSASVRWGSEQYF.

The chain is built from TRBV27 and TRBJ2-5, with TRBD1 matching 9 bases. The CDR3 extends over 14 amino acids. Germline V gene lookup returns CDR1 MNHEY and CDR2 SMNVEV (reference sequence). The V and J ends lost 5 bases and 2 bases, in that order; junction bases with no gene match: 3. The CDR3 protein is CASSRDRVQETQYF. The CDR3 coding sequence is TGTGCCAGCAGTCGGGACAGGGTACAAGAGACCCAGTACTTC.

This chain links TRBV10-3 with TRBJ2-7; tentatively, D is TRBD2 (6 bases). The ends were cut back, 6 bases at V and 6 bases at J, with 9 bases in the middle. CDR3 length: 11 amino acids. CDR1 and CDR2 (germline): ENHRY, SYGVKD. The CDR3 DNA reads TGTGCCATCAGGTGGGGGGTCGAGCAGTACTTC. Residues: CAIRWGVEQYF.

The V and J genes are TRBV29-1 and TRBJ2-2; D might be TRBD1 (6 bases). Germline V CDR1 and CDR2: SQVTM, ANQGSEA. The CDR3 consists of 15 residues. The V end lost 0 bases, the J end lost 7 bases, and 15 bases lay between the germline ends. This CDR3 reads CSVEDPLQGNGELFF. CDR3 nucleotides: TGCAGCGTTGAAGACCCCCTCCAGGGGAACGGGGAGCTGTTTTTT.

CDR3: CASSSPRGEVRSSASNQPQHF. CDR3 coding DNA: TGTGCCAGTAGCAGCCCCAGGGGGGAAGTACGAAGCAGCGCCAGCAATCAGCCCCAGCATTTT. The chain has TRBV19 and TRBJ1-5, with 7 nucleotides matching TRBD1. Trimming at V came to 6 bases and at J to 1 base, leaving 24 bases not matched to a gene. Germline-derived CDR1 and CDR2 are LNHDA and SQIVND (reference sequence). CDR3 length equals 21 residues.

The chain carries TRBV6-1 and TRBJ1-3; D perhaps matches TRBD1 (5 bases). Trimming removed 4 bases at V and 0 bases at J, with 16 bases between. From germline, CDR1 is MNHNS and CDR2 SASEGT. This CDR3 spans 17 amino acids. The CDR3 DNA reads as TGTGCCAGCAGTGTACTGCCGGGACTGAGCTCTGGAAACACCATATATTTT. It is translated as CASSVLPGLSSGNTIYF.

The V call is TRBV10-3, the J call TRBJ2-4, with 8 bases fitting TRBD2. Trimming removed 3 bases from V and 6 bases from J; junction bases left unmatched: 10. Germline CDR1 ENHRY, CDR2 SYGVKD. The CDR3 runs 16 residues. CDR3 region: CAISEKGREVGNIQYF. CDR3 DNA: TGTGCCATCAGTGAAAAGGGGCGGGAGGTTGGAAACATTCAGTACTTC.

J is TRBJ2-1 and V is TRBV11-2; D ambiguous. The germline V gene encodes CDR1 SGHAT and CDR2 FQNNGV. Trimming stripped 0 bases from V and 6 bases from J, with 3 bases between. This CDR3 is 12 amino acids long. CDR3 nucleotide sequence: TGTGCCAGCAGCTTAGATCGCAATGAGCAGTTCTTC. Protein: CASSLDRNEQFF.

This clone was counted between two and nine times. The chain uses TRBV25-1 and TRBJ1-1; D gene unclear. Trimming removed 7 bases from V and 1 base from J, with 16 bases in between. Germline CDR1 reads MGHDK; CDR2 reads SYGVNS. The CDR3 totals 15 residues. This chain's CDR3 is CASMSNSDTNTEAFF. The CDR3 DNA reads as TGTGCCAGCATGAGCAACAGTGATACGAACACTGAAGCTTTCTTT.

The chain links TRBV6-5 to TRBJ2-7, with a tentative D call TRBD2 (5 bases). Germline-derived CDR1 and CDR2 are MNHEY and SVGAGI. CDR3 length: 14 amino acids. Between the trimmed V and J ends, which lost 7 bases and 1 base, there was a span of 14 bases. This CDR3 is CASKRAGGSYEQYF. Written as DNA, the CDR3 is TGTGCCAGCAAGAGGGCCGGCGGATCCTACGAGCAGTACTTC.